The 2 T cell receptor beta chains reported below all come from one sample, sequenced in a study of T cell responses to AZD1222 COVID-19 vaccine. TCRdb's copy holds only in-frame clones and misses some; the assay was immunoSEQ multiplex PCR. The sample contains about 72,000 clones, 89% of which appear only once. Material: peripheral blood, obtained 28 days after the second AZD1222 dose. These receptors came from an adult who received the AZD1222 COVID-19 vaccine.

The J gene is TRBJ2-1, the V gene TRBV6-5; 8 nucleotides align to TRBD2. V lost 11 bases, J lost 3 bases, and 9 bases stayed unmatched. The CDR3 consists of 14 residues. Germline CDR1 is MNHEY and CDR2 is SVGAGI. In nucleotides, the CDR3 is TGTGCCGTCGTGGGGCTAGCGGGCTACAATGAGCAGTTCTTC. Translating it yields CAVVGLAGYNEQFF.

The V and J genes are TRBV28 and TRBJ2-6; D is perhaps TRBD1 (6 bases). Trimming removed 5 bases from V and 4 bases from J, with 12 bases in between. Germline assignment: CDR1 MDHEN and CDR2 SYDVKM. The CDR3 has 15 residues. Written as DNA, the CDR3 is TGTGCCAGCAGTCAAGGGGGTAGAGGGGCCAACGTCCTGACTTTC. This translates into CASSQGGRGANVLTF.